The clone carrying this T cell receptor (beta chain) was seen more than once but under ten times. Its antigen remains unknown. The data were obtained in a study of persistence of HIV-infected CD4 T cells. The stimulus was lysate of CMV-infected fibroblasts, around 10 ug/mL. CD4+ T cells upregulating both CD40 ligand and CD69 were sorted as responding cells. This was the immunoSEQ version 4 assay in survey mode. The table came from immunoSEQ multiplex PCR; TCRdb's copy has only in-frame clones and leaves some out. In the table there are approximately 19,000 clones, around three fifths of which are singletons. The CDR3 contains 14 residues. V shed 3 bases and J 2 bases; nucleotides not matched to a gene: 5. From germline, CDR1 is GTSNPN and CDR2 SVGIG (reference sequence).

The chain recombines TRBV30 with TRBJ1-1; the match to TRBD1 covers 8 bases. The sequence came from an adult woman with HIV who was CMV-seropositive. The specimen comprised CD4+ T cells sorted from PBMCs after roughly 18-hour stimulation, sampled from a patient who received antiretroviral therapy. CDR3 protein: CAWRVSGGNTEAFF. In DNA, the CDR3 is TGTGCCTGGAGAGTTTCAGGGGGCAACACTGAAGCTTTCTTT.